These 18 T cell receptor beta chains share one sample of origin, sequenced in a study of T-cell reconstitution after alpha-beta-depleted transplantation in children. A library of TCRbeta sequences, prepared with unique molecular identifiers, was generated. TCRdb reprocessed the PCR reads with MiXCR, giving one entry per CDR3 protein. The sample lists a few hundred thousand distinct CDR3 sequences, roughly 7% occurring once. The specimen was PBMCs, collected before TCRalphabeta/CD19-depleted stem cell transplant. The receptors were gathered from a boy aged 2 to 10 with acute lymphoblastic leukemia, due to receive a stem cell transplant.

The chain couples TRBV5-1 to TRBJ1-1; 7 bases fit TRBD1. V shed 1 base and J 4 bases; nucleotides not matched to a gene: 22. The length of the CDR3 is 20 residues. Germline V lookup: CDR1 SGHRS, CDR2 YFSETQ. The CDR3 nucleotides read TGCGCCAGCAGCTTGAGTTGGGCGGACAGGACAATTTTTCTGGGCACTGAAGCTTTCTTT. It specifies CASSLSWADRTIFLGTEAFF.

This clonotype was found a few times. The chain couples TRBV7-2 to TRBJ2-3; a possible D gene is TRBD2 (5 bases). CDR1 and CDR2 from the germline V gene are SGHTA and FQGNSA. This CDR3 spans 16 amino acids. Deletions cut 0 bases from V and 0 bases from J, with 10 bases between. The chain's CDR3 is CASSLAWTRSTDTQYF. The CDR3 nucleotides read TGTGCCAGCAGCTTAGCCTGGACTCGGAGCACAGATACGCAGTATTTT.

The table lists this clonotype with many counts. The chain combines TRBV20-1 with TRBJ2-3; TRBD2 might be the D (5 bases). The germline V gene has CDR1 DFQATT and CDR2 SNEGSKA (reference sequence). The V gene lost 0 bases and the J gene lost 4 bases, with 14 bases spanning the gap. This CDR3 region has 15 residues. The CDR3 DNA follows: TGCAGTGCTAGAGATCGAACCAGCGGTTCAGATACGCAGTATTTT. It specifies CSARDRTSGSDTQYF.

This clonotype was counted many times. The chain employs TRBV27 and TRBJ2-7; D is ambiguous. Germline CDR1 and CDR2: MNHEY and SMNVEV (reference sequence). Trimming stripped 5 bases from V and 2 bases from J, with 16 bases between. This CDR3 has 15 residues. The CDR3 sequence: CASSLTGLGTYEQYF. As DNA, the CDR3 is TGTGCCAGCAGTCTTACTGGTTTGGGGACCTACGAGCAGTACTTC.

This chain links TRBV10-3 with TRBJ2-3, with D perhaps matching TRBD2 (6 bases). The V end was cut by 4 bases, the J end by 6 bases, with 14 bases between. Germline loops: CDR1 ENHRY, CDR2 SYGVKD. The CDR3 totals 14 residues. DNA for the CDR3: TGTGCCATCAGTGGCCCAACGGGAGTGGATACGCAGTATTTT. Protein product: CAISGPTGVDTQYF.

V is TRBV7-9 and J is TRBJ2-7; unclear D gene. Trimming pared 10 bases from V and 3 bases from J, leaving 10 bases between. CDR3 size: 11 residues. CDR1 is SEHNR, CDR2 FQNEAQ, per germline (reference sequence). The chain's CDR3 is CATRPLYEQYF. CDR3 nucleotides: TGTGCCACGCGACCCCTCTACGAGCAGTACTTC.

The V and J genes are TRBV6-2 or TRBV6-3 and TRBJ1-2, with 7 positions matching TRBD1. V trimming: 1 base; J trimming: 8 bases; junction bases outside the gene matches: 7. This CDR3 spans 14 amino acids. Germline assignment: CDR1 MNHEY and CDR2 SVGEGT. In DNA form, the CDR3 reads TGTGCCAGCAGTTACTACGAGGGGGCAGGAGGCTACACCTTC. Protein sequence: CASSYYEGAGGYTF.

This clonotype was seen many times. This chain connects TRBV15 to TRBJ1-1, with TRBD1 matching 8 bases. Germline V lookup: CDR1 LNHNV, CDR2 YYDKDF (reference sequence). J was trimmed by 3 bases and V by 3 bases; bases with no gene match: 6. The CDR3 totals 15 residues. The CDR3: CATSRQGARDTEAFF. The CDR3, as DNA: TGTGCCACCAGCAGGCAGGGGGCGCGGGACACTGAAGCTTTCTTT.

In this sample, this clonotype turned up a few times. The rearrangement links TRBV7-8 to TRBJ2-7, with 8 positions matching TRBD1. Per germline, CDR1 SGHVS and CDR2 FQNEAQ. V dropped 3 bases and J dropped 0; count of bases not matched to a gene: 1. The CDR3 runs to 14 residues. The CDR3 sequence is CASSLGQASYEQYF. The CDR3 DNA reads as TGTGCCAGCAGCTTGGGACAGGCCTCCTACGAGCAGTACTTC.

This clonotype was counted a few times. Here the CDR3 reads CASSFSDTSGSPHEQYF. The CDR3 nucleotides are TGTGCCAGCAGCTTTTCCGACACTAGCGGGAGCCCCCACGAGCAGTACTTC. The V call is TRBV7-9, the J call TRBJ2-7; 11 bases are a match to TRBD2. The CDR3 is 17 amino acids. J was trimmed by 5 bases and V by 3 bases; bases with no gene match: 12. CDR1 is SEHNR and CDR2 is FQNEAQ in the germline V gene (reference sequence).

This clonotype was seen repeatedly, ten times or more. The gene calls are TRBV12-3 or TRBV12-4 and TRBJ2-3, with 12 bases lining up with TRBD2. The CDR3 extends over 16 amino acids. After removal of 4 bases from V and 2 bases from J, the junction contained 4 bases not matched to a gene. CDR3 in DNA: TGTGCCAGCAGTTCCCGACTAGCGGGAGTCACAGATACGCAGTATTTT. Protein: CASSSRLAGVTDTQYF.

The V gene is TRBV30, the J gene TRBJ2-3; 10 nucleotides agree with TRBD2. The CDR3 is 14 residues long. The V gene's germline CDR1 is GTSNPN and CDR2 SVGIG (reference sequence). V shed 8 bases, J shed 6 bases, and the junction held 11 bases outside the gene matches. CDR3 protein: CAGAPSGRADTQYF. CDR3 sequence (DNA): TGTGCCGGGGCGCCTAGCGGGAGAGCGGATACGCAGTATTTT.

This rearrangement joins TRBV20-1 to TRBJ2-3; the match to TRBD2 covers 12 bases. Trimming at V came to 3 bases and at J to 2 bases, leaving 6 bases not matched to a gene. CDR1 and CDR2 (germline): DFQATT, SNEGSKA (reference sequence). This CDR3 has 16 residues. This CDR3 is CSASGRLAGDTDTQYF. The CDR3 coding sequence is TGCAGTGCTAGTGGTAGACTAGCGGGGGACACAGATACGCAGTATTTT.

This clonotype was seen at least ten times. This sequence joins TRBV28 and TRBJ1-1; D may be TRBD1 (6 bases). Germline values: CDR1 MDHEN, CDR2 SYDVKM. This CDR3 has 14 amino acids. V lost 6 bases to trimming and J lost 6 bases, with 17 bases between them. This chain's CDR3 is CASRPTHRDAEAFF. In DNA form, the CDR3 reads TGTGCCAGCAGACCTACCCACAGGGACGCTGAAGCTTTCTTT. Full variable domain (missing parts from reference TRBV28 and TRBJ1-1): DVKVTQSSRYLVKRTGEKVFLECVQDMDHENMFWYRQDPGLGLRLIYFSYDVKMKEKGDIPEGYSVSREKKERFSLILESASTNQTSMYLCASRPTHRDAEAFFGQGTRLTVV.

This clonotype came up many times. The V gene is TRBV4-3, the J gene TRBJ1-6; D might be TRBD1 (6 bases). V dropped 5 bases and J dropped 8 bases, with 19 bases sitting between them. CDR3 length equals 16 residues. Germline CDR1 is LGHNA and CDR2 is YSLEER. CDR3 amino acids: CASSVEIGQTYSPLHF. CDR3 DNA sequence: TGCGCCAGCAGCGTAGAGATCGGACAGACCTATTCACCCCTCCACTTT.

The sample holds a few counts of this clonotype. The junction differs from germline at one of its ends, possibly a read error. The chain joins TRBV10-3 to TRBJ2-4, with 9 bases identical to TRBD2. Per the germline V gene, CDR1 is ENHRY and CDR2 is SYGVKD. The CDR3 extends over 16 amino acids. CDR3 residues: CAISETGGGAVNFQYF. CDR3 nucleotides: TGTGCCATCAGTGAGACTGGCGGGGGGGCGGTAAACTTTCAGTACTTC.

The chain couples TRBV6-1 to TRBJ1-2, with 8 bases lining up with TRBD1. CDR1 is MNHNS and CDR2 is SASEGT in the germline V gene. This CDR3 has 16 amino acids. The junction had 13 bases not matched to a gene; V was cut back by 7 bases and J by 3 bases. CDR3 in DNA: TGTGCCAGCATCCCGACAGGGGATTCATCCCACTATGGCTACACCTTC. It specifies CASIPTGDSSHYGYTF.

The chain couples TRBV5-4 to TRBJ2-5; tentative D call: TRBD2 (6 bases). CDR3 length: 14 amino acids. The germline V gene has CDR1 SGHNT and CDR2 YYREEE (reference sequence). Between the trimmed V and J ends, which lost 4 bases and 2 bases, there was a span of 12 bases. The DNA for the CDR3 is TGTGCCAGCAGCCCCGGACGGGGGCAAGAGACCCAGTACTTC. This codes for CASSPGRGQETQYF.